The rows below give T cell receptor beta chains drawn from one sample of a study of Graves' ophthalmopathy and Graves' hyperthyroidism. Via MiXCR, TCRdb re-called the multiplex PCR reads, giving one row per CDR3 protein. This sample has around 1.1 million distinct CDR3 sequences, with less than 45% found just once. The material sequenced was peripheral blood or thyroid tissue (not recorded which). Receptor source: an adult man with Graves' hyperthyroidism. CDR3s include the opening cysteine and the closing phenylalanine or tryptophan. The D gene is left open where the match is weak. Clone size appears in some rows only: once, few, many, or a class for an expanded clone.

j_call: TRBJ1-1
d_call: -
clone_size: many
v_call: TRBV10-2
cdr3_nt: TGCGCCAGCAACGACCCCGGTGCTGAAGCTTTCTTT
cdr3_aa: CASNDPGAEAFF

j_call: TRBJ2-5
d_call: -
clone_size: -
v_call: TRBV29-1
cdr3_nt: TGCAGCGGACAGCGACAGGGAGGAGAGACCCAGTACTTC
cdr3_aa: CSGQRQGGETQYF

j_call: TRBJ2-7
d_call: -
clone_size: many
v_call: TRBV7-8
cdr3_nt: TGTGCCAGCAGCTTACGGACAGACGGCCACGAGCAGTACTTC
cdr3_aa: CASSLRTDGHEQYF

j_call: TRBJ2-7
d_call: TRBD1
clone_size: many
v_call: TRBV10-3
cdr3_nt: TGTGCCATCACCGCCGGGACAGTAGACTACGAGCAGTACTTC
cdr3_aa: CAITAGTVDYEQYF

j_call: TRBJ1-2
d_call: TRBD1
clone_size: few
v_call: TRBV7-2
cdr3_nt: TGTGCCAGCAGCCCAGCGGGGACAGGGGGTAATGGCTACACCTTC
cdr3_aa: CASSPAGTGGNGYTF

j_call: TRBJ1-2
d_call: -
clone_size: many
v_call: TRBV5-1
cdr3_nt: TGCGCCAGCAAAATTCCAGGGGCAAAAAGGCATGGCTACACCTTC
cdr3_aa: CASKIPGAKRHGYTF

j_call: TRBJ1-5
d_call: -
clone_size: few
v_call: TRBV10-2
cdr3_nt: TGCGCCAGCAGCCAAGACCCGTTCAGTCAGCCCCAGCATTTT
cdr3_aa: CASSQDPFSQPQHF

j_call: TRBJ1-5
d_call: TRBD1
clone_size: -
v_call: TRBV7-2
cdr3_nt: TGTGCCAGCAGCTGGACAGGGTACGGGCCCCAGCATTTT
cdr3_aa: CASSWTGYGPQHF

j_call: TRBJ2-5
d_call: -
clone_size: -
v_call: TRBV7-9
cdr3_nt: TGCGCCAGCAGTGATTCGTTGTCGAGGGCCCAGTACTTC
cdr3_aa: CASSDSLSRAQYF

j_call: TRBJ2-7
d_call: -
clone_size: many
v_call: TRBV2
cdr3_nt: TGTGCCAGCAGTCCTCAGGGCCCGTCCTACGAGCAGTACTTC
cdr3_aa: CASSPQGPSYEQYF

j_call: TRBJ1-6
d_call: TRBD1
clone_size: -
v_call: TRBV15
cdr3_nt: TGTGCCACCAGCAGATCGACAGGGGCCTTCAATTCACCCCTCCACTTT
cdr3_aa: CATSRSTGAFNSPLHF

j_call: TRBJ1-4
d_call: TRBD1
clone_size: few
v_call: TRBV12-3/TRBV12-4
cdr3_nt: TGTGCCAGCACCCTAGGACAGGGCTTTGAAAAACTGTTTTTT
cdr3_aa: CASTLGQGFEKLFF

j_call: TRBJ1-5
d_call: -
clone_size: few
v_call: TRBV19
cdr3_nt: TGTGCCACTGGACGTCGCCGTGGGTATAGCAATCAGCCCCAGCATTTT
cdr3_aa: CATGRRRGYSNQPQHF

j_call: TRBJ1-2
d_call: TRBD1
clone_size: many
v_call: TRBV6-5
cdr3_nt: TGTGCCAGCAAATCCGGGACAGCCTATGGCTACACCTTC
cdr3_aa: CASKSGTAYGYTF

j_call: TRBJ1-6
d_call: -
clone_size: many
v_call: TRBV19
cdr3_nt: TGTGCCAGTAGTATCTTTACCGCGGAGAATTCACCCCTCCACTTT
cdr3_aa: CASSIFTAENSPLHF

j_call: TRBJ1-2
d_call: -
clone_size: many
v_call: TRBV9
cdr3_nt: TGTGCCAGCAGCCCCGCCGGGACGCTCTATGGCTACACCTTC
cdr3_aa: CASSPAGTLYGYTF

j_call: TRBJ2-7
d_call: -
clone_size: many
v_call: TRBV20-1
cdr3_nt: TGCAGTGCCACGTTCCCCGGGACCCCAGAGGCGGGCCAGTACTTC
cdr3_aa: CSATFPGTPEAGQYF